A single sample gave rise to the 23 T cell receptor beta chains below, sequenced in a study of cytomegalovirus exposure and HLA in healthy donors (dated by TCRdb to about 2017). The library was made by the immunoSEQ multiplex PCR assay. What TCRdb holds here is the immuneACCESS table cut down to in-frame rearrangements. Part of the clones is not present; checked against another copy, under half of the missing clones reflect an unresolved V gene, and the others are unexplained. The sample includes fewer than 70,000 clones, with 90% to 96% observed a single time. The ten largest make up approximately 0.91% of the sample. The sequenced sample was PBMCs. All receptors come from a man aged 18 to 29 in good health and CMV-seronegative.

This rearrangement joins TRBV7-2 to TRBJ2-1, with 7 bases matching TRBD2. V dropped 2 bases and J dropped 9; count of bases not matched to a gene: 13. Germline V gives CDR1 SGHTA, CDR2 FQGNSA. The CDR3 length is 16 residues. This CDR3 reads CASSLLGLPQLGEQFF. The CDR3 bases are TGTGCCAGCAGCTTACTGGGACTACCACAATTGGGTGAGCAGTTCTTC.

The V gene is TRBV7-8, the J gene TRBJ1-4; 8 bases fit TRBD1. The germline V gene encodes CDR1 SGHVS and CDR2 FQNEAQ. The V and J ends lost 5 bases and 0 bases, in that order; junction bases with no gene match: 20. This CDR3 contains 21 residues. CDR3 nucleotides: TGTGCCAGCAGCCCCCACCCCCAGAGACAGGGGATAGCAGCAACTAATGAAAAACTGTTTTTT. Translation: CASSPHPQRQGIAATNEKLFF.

In DNA, the CDR3 is TGTGCCACCAGCAGGAGGGCGGGACAGAACACAGATACGCAGTATTTT. Its protein is CATSRRAGQNTDTQYF. J is TRBJ2-3 and V is TRBV15; TRBD1 is a possible D gene (7 bases). Germline CDR1 reads LNHNV; CDR2 reads YYDKDF (reference sequence). The CDR3 loop spans 16 amino acids. The V end was cut by 3 bases, the J end by 2 bases, with 15 bases between.

V gene TRBV2 combines with J gene TRBJ1-1; tentatively, D is TRBD1 (6 bases). V lost 6 bases to trimming and J lost 6 bases, with 17 bases between them. In germline, CDR1 is SNHLY, CDR2 FYNNEI. The CDR3 is 14 residues long. The CDR3 reads CASRPSTGPPEAFF. The CDR3 DNA sequence: TGTGCCAGCAGGCCCTCGACAGGACCCCCTGAAGCTTTCTTT.

The chain links TRBV5-6 to TRBJ2-7, with 7 positions matching TRBD2. V lost 0 bases to trimming and J lost 4 bases; unmatched junction nucleotides: 4. From germline, CDR1 is SGHDT and CDR2 YYEEEE. The CDR3 loop spans 14 amino acids. The CDR3 spells CASSLALAEYEQYF. CDR3 sequence (DNA): TGTGCCAGCAGCTTGGCCCTAGCGGAATACGAGCAGTACTTC.

J is TRBJ1-5 and V is TRBV15; possibly TRBD1 for D (5 bases). The germline V gene has CDR1 LNHNV and CDR2 YYDKDF (reference sequence). V was pared by 0 bases and J by 4 bases, with 10 bases between. The CDR3 runs 15 residues. CDR3 DNA: TGTGCCACCAGCAGAGATCTGGGGGGAAATCAGCCCCAGCATTTT. Its protein product is CATSRDLGGNQPQHF.

The table lists this clone with a count of one. This chain links TRBV10-3 with TRBJ1-6, with TRBD1 as a possible D gene (5 bases). CDR1 ENHRY and CDR2 SYGVKD come from the germline V gene. V lost 0 bases and J 8 bases, leaving 17 bases between the germline ends. The CDR3 sequence is 17 residues long. The CDR3 DNA follows: TGTGCCATCAGTGAGTCTGGCAGGGCGGGATGGGATTCACCCCTCCACTTT. Translation: CAISESGRAGWDSPLHF.

The genes are TRBV10-3 and TRBJ1-5; TRBD1 matches at 10 bases. The J segment lost 0 bases and the V segment lost 5 bases, leaving 13 bases of the junction unmatched. Looked up from germline, CDR1 is ENHRY and CDR2 is SYGVKD. The CDR3 is made up of 19 amino acids. The CDR3 DNA follows: TGTGCCATCAGTAACAACCCCGGGACAGGGGTCTATAGCAATCAGCCCCAGCATTTT. Translation gives CAISNNPGTGVYSNQPQHF.

The chain couples TRBV7-9 to TRBJ1-2; D remains ambiguous. CDR1 is SEHNR, CDR2 FQNEAQ, per germline (reference sequence). V shed 5 bases and J shed 5 bases, with 12 bases lying between them. The CDR3 has 13 amino acids. The CDR3 sequence is CASSPQGGYGYTF. In DNA form, the CDR3 reads TGTGCCAGCAGCCCTCAAGGAGGTTATGGCTACACCTTC.

J is TRBJ1-5 and V is TRBV6-1; the D is unclear. Trimming removed 6 bases from V and 0 bases from J, with 6 bases in between. Germline V lookup: CDR1 MNHNS, CDR2 SASEGT. This CDR3 region has 13 residues. The CDR3 here is CASRTSSNQPQHF. Written as DNA, the CDR3 is TGTGCCAGCAGAACCAGTAGCAATCAGCCCCAGCATTTT.

The J gene is TRBJ1-1, the V gene TRBV4-3; D uncertain. The CDR3 totals 16 residues. CDR1 LGHNA and CDR2 YSLEER come from the germline V gene. V lost 0 bases and J lost 3, with 14 bases in between. CDR3 coding DNA: TGCGCCAGCAGCCAAGATTCTGCCACGTTAGACACTGAAGCTTTCTTT. This translates into CASSQDSATLDTEAFF.

The rearrangement uses TRBV10-3 and TRBJ2-2, with 8 bases that match TRBD2. The CDR3 runs 14 residues. Per germline, CDR1 ENHRY and CDR2 SYGVKD. V dropped 6 bases and J dropped 0; count of bases not matched to a gene: 0. Here the CDR3 DNA reads TGTGCCATCAGGGGACTAGCGAACACCGGGGAGCTGTTTTTT. This sequence encodes CAIRGLANTGELFF.

The V and J genes are TRBV4-3 and TRBJ2-1; D ambiguous. Trimming stripped 3 bases from V and 5 bases from J, with 5 bases between. The germline V gene encodes CDR1 LGHNA and CDR2 YSLEER. The CDR3 contains 12 residues. CDR3 residues: CASSHSNNEQFF. Written as DNA, the CDR3 is TGCGCCAGCAGCCACAGTAACAATGAGCAGTTCTTC.

This clone was seen more than once but under ten times. This rearrangement joins TRBV30 to TRBJ2-7; D is unclear. CDR1 GTSNPN and CDR2 SVGIG come from the germline V gene (reference sequence). Trimming pared 1 base from V and 2 bases from J, leaving 3 bases between. The CDR3 is made up of 11 amino acids. Written as DNA, the CDR3 is TGTGCCTGGAGTGGAGCCTACGAGCAGTACTTC. As protein: CAWSGAYEQYF.

The chain combines TRBV2 with TRBJ2-7; D might be TRBD1 (7 bases). V shed 0 bases and J shed 3 bases, with 12 bases lying between them. The CDR3 runs to 15 residues. Per germline, CDR1 SNHLY and CDR2 FYNNEI. DNA of the CDR3: TGTGCCAGCAGTGAAGCGCGGGACAGCATCTACGAGCAGTACTTC. This codes for CASSEARDSIYEQYF.

Details on this clone: The junction and the germline gene differ at one end; a read error may be behind it. J is TRBJ2-1 and V is TRBV7-7, with 9 nucleotides matching TRBD1. Germline loops: CDR1 SSHAT, CDR2 FNYEAQ (reference sequence). The CDR3 consists of 15 residues. The CDR3 DNA follows: TGTGCTAGCAGCCAAGGACAGGGGCCTTACAATGAGCAGTTCTTC. Its protein product is CASSQGQGPYNEQFF.

This clone occurred once. The chain is built from TRBV28 and TRBJ1-5, with TRBD1 matching over 10 bases. Germline loops: CDR1 MDHEN, CDR2 SYDVKM. The CDR3 loop spans 17 amino acids. Trimming took 4 bases from V and 4 from J; bases not matched to a gene: 10. CDR3 loop: CASSSGTGDKVNQPQHF. The DNA for the CDR3 is TGTGCCAGCAGTTCCGGGACAGGGGACAAAGTAAATCAGCCCCAGCATTTT.

This rearrangement joins TRBV19 to TRBJ2-7; 12 bases align to TRBD1. In germline, CDR1 is LNHDA, CDR2 SQIVND (reference sequence). The CDR3 totals 17 residues. Trimming removed 6 bases from V and 3 bases from J; junction bases left unmatched: 12. CDR3 bases: TGTGCCAGTAGCAACTTACCGGGACAGGGGGCGTTCTACGAGCAGTACTTC. It specifies CASSNLPGQGAFYEQYF.

The V and J genes are TRBV5-5 and TRBJ2-7, with 9 bases lining up with TRBD1. The V and J ends lost 4 bases and 6 bases, in that order; junction bases with no gene match: 8. The CDR3 runs to 14 residues. Per the germline V gene, CDR1 is SGHKS and CDR2 is YYEKEE (reference sequence). The chain's CDR3 is CASSRTGDWSEQYF. The DNA for the CDR3 is TGTGCCAGCAGCCGGACAGGGGATTGGTCCGAGCAGTACTTC.

This clone was observed once. The rearrangement joins TRBV11-2 to TRBJ2-7, with 10 bases identical to TRBD2. The trim removed 5 bases at V and 3 bases at J, leaving 7 bases unmatched. The CDR3 covers 15 residues. Germline CDR1 is SGHAT and CDR2 is FQNNGV. The CDR3 bases are TGTGCCAGCAGCCCCCGACTAGCGGGCGACTACGAGCAGTACTTC. Amino acid sequence: CASSPRLAGDYEQYF.

The genes are TRBV28 and TRBJ2-7, with D maybe TRBD1 (6 bases). Looked up from germline, CDR1 is MDHEN and CDR2 is SYDVKM. The CDR3 has 14 amino acids. Trimming took off 4 bases at V and 0 bases at J, with 10 bases between the two ends. The CDR3 spells CASSSADSSYEQYF. The CDR3 DNA sequence: TGTGCCAGCAGTTCTGCGGACAGCTCCTACGAGCAGTACTTC.

This chain links TRBV28 with TRBJ2-4, with TRBD2 identical over 9 bases. This CDR3 region has 15 residues. Germline V gene lookup returns CDR1 MDHEN and CDR2 SYDVKM. The trim removed 6 bases at V and 2 bases at J, leaving 5 bases unmatched. The CDR3 loop reads CASSPTSGTKNIQYF. The CDR3 region has the DNA TGTGCCAGCAGCCCGACTAGCGGAACCAAAAACATTCAGTACTTC.

With regard to this clone: Distinct nucleotide sequences in the sample also encode this CDR3. J is TRBJ1-1 and V is TRBV18, with 9 bases that match TRBD1. Germline lookup yields CDR1 KGHSH and CDR2 LQKENI. The trim removed 3 bases at V and 5 bases at J, leaving 4 bases unmatched. The CDR3 sequence is 14 residues long. This CDR3 is CASSPGQGRTEAFF. The CDR3 DNA reads TGTGCCAGCTCACCGGGACAGGGACGGACTGAAGCTTTCTTT.